The clone carrying this T cell receptor (beta chain) was observed many times. The antigen is undetermined. The time point is: patch test 2, 6 weeks after DPC sensitization. Sample treatment: therapeutic diphenylcyclopropenone sensitization with weekly scalp DPC. This sample is part of a study of human T cells and chemical hapten exposure. Study-level results: Patch test score was positively correlated with the counts of PT1 expanded TCRs.

Each CDR3 protein gets one entry after TCRdb re-called the RACE reads with MiXCR. The profile shows about 380,000 distinct CDR3 sequences, around 6% of them singletons. The source of this sequence is a woman aged 18-30 years with alopecia areata. Some clones in this sample may be carry-over from other donors' samples. This specimen was whole blood, taken in connection with sensitization to the hapten diphenylcyclopropenone (DPC).

Here the CDR3 reads CASSGGGQGNSPLHF. CDR3 DNA sequence: TGTGCCAGCAGCGGGGGAGGACAGGGGAATTCACCCCTCCACTTT. The rearrangement joins TRBV11-1 to TRBJ1-6; 9 nucleotides align to TRBD1. Looked up from germline, CDR1 is SGHAT and CDR2 is FQDESV (reference sequence). Germline trimming cut 5 bases from V and 7 bases from J; bases unmatched to any gene: 6. This CDR3 contains 15 residues.